A selection of T cell receptor beta chains follows, all from one sample in a study of blood T cell repertoires in COVID-19. Profiling relied on immunoSEQ multiplex PCR, and the TCRdb table lists in-frame clones only, not all of them. The sample includes 210,000 or so clones, 75% to 85% seen only once; the top ten take roughly 1.3%. Material for sequencing was peripheral blood. The receptor source for this set is a woman aged 25 to 45 with COVID-19, enrolled during active disease. Each CDR3 is given with its conserved first and last residue. A D gene is named only where the DNA matches it firmly.

j_call: TRBJ1-1; d_call: TRBD1; v_call: TRBV6-5; cdr3_aa: CASRTGTGGTEAFF
j_call: TRBJ2-2; d_call: -; v_call: TRBV5-1; cdr3_aa: CASSSGGPGELFF
j_call: TRBJ2-2; d_call: TRBD2; v_call: TRBV11-2; cdr3_aa: CASSLTSGGAANTGELFF
j_call: TRBJ1-2; d_call: TRBD1; v_call: TRBV29-1; cdr3_aa: CSVEGPGGDGYTF
j_call: TRBJ2-3; d_call: TRBD2; v_call: TRBV27; cdr3_aa: CASSRTLAGGLDTQYF
j_call: TRBJ1-1; d_call: TRBD1; v_call: TRBV30; cdr3_aa: CAWSKGADTEAFF
j_call: TRBJ2-7; d_call: -; v_call: TRBV27; cdr3_aa: CASSPEGAGPPYEQYF
j_call: TRBJ2-3; d_call: TRBD2; v_call: TRBV19; cdr3_aa: CASSPRGGSTDTQYF
j_call: TRBJ1-2; d_call: -; v_call: TRBV7-2; cdr3_aa: CASSLGGGTVFYGYTF
j_call: TRBJ2-3; d_call: -; v_call: TRBV5-6; cdr3_aa: CASSPIRATTSTDTQYF
j_call: TRBJ1-1; d_call: -; v_call: TRBV6-5; cdr3_aa: CASRAGLGTEAFF